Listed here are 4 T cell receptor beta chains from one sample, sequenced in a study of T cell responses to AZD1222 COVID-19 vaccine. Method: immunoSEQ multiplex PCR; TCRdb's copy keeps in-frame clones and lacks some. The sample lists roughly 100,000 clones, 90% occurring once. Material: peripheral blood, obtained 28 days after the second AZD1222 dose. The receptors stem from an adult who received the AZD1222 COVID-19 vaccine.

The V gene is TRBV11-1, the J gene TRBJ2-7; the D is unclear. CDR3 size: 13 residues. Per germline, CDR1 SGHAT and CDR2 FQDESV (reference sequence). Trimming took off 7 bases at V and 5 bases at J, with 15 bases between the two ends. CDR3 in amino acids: CASKNQPKDEQYF. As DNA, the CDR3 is TGTGCCAGCAAAAACCAACCGAAGGACGAGCAGTACTTC. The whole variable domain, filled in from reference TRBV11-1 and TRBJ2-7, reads EAEVAQSPRYKITEKSQAVAFWCDPISGHATLYWYRQILGQGPELLVQFQDESVVDDSQLPKDRFSAERLKGVDSTLKIQPAELGDSAMYLCASKNQPKDEQYFGPGTRLTVT.

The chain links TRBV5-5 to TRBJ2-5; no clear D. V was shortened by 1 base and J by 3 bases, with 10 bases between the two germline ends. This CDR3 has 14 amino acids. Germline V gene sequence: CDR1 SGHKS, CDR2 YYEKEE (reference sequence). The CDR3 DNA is TGTGCCAGCAGCTTGTACGGAATAGAAGAGACCCAGTACTTC. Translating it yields CASSLYGIEETQYF.

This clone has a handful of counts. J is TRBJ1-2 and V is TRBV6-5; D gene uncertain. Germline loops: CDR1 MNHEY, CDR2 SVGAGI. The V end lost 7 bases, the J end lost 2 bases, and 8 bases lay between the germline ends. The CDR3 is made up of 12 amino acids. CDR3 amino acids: CASKTGNYGYTF. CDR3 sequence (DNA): TGTGCCAGCAAGACCGGGAACTATGGCTACACCTTC.

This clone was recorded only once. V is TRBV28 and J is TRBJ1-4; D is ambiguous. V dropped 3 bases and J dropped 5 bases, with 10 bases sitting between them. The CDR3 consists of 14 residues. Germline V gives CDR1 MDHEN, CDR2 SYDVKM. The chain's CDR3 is CASSFSTGNEKLFF. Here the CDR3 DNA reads TGTGCCAGCAGTTTTTCGACGGGAAATGAAAAACTGTTTTTT.